This T cell receptor (beta chain) was found in a study of T cells in narcolepsy. Whole-study context: Patients with NT1 or NT2 and healthy control donors were enrolled.

The study's findings and limits: Reportedly, autoreactive clonotypes were serially detected in patients' blood but not controls'. In some patient and control memory CD4+ samples, autoreactive clones were absent.

CDR1 is MNHNS and CDR2 is SASEGT in the germline V gene. V lost 6 bases, J lost 2 bases, and 8 bases lay in between. The CDR3 is 13 amino acids. A remark on this clone: Its matching antigen is unknown.

The protocol was immunoSEQ multiplex PCR, while the TCRdb copy is restricted to in-frame clones and leaves out a portion. Of approximately 25,000 clones listed, around two thirds are singletons. J is TRBJ1-5 and V is TRBV6-1; tentative D call: TRBD1 (6 bases). The source material was memory (CD45RA-) CD4+ T cells from blood. The TCR sequence derives from a human donor in good health. Here the CDR3 reads CASSGQRNQPQHF. DNA of the CDR3: TGTGCCAGCAGCGGACAGCGCAATCAGCCCCAGCATTTT.